These 28 T cell receptor beta chains share one sample of origin, sequenced in a study of blood T cell repertoires in COVID-19. Here immunoSEQ multiplex PCR was the method, and the copy in TCRdb shows in-frame clones only, minus some. The sample comprises approximately 100,000 clones, around nine tenths of which are singletons, and 4% to 5% rests with the top ten. Sequencing was carried out using peripheral blood. The receptors derive from a human donor with COVID-19, enrolled during active disease. The donor label of this sample is uncertain.

A single count supports this clone. The gene calls are TRBV3-1 (or the pseudogene TRBV3-2) and TRBJ2-7; maybe TRBD1 (6 bases). V was cut by 0 bases and J by 2 bases, with 17 bases left in between. Germline assignment: CDR1 LGHDT and CDR2 YNNKEL (reference sequence). This CDR3 spans 17 amino acids. The CDR3 protein is CASSQDPTGTGTYEQYF. The DNA of the CDR3 is TGTGCCAGCAGCCAAGATCCAACCGGCACAGGGACCTACGAGCAGTACTTC.

This chain connects TRBV5-5 to TRBJ2-5; TRBD1 matches 11 bases. Germline V CDR1 and CDR2: SGHKS, YYEKEE (reference sequence). This CDR3 contains 16 residues. Trimming took 4 bases from V and 2 from J; bases not matched to a gene: 7. CDR3 in amino acids: CASSPGTGGDQETQYF. The DNA for the CDR3 is TGTGCCAGCAGCCCCGGGACAGGGGGGGATCAAGAGACCCAGTACTTC. The complete variable domain, with remaining parts taken from reference TRBV5-5 and TRBJ2-5, reads DAGVTQSPTHLIKTRGQQVTLRCSPISGHKSVSWYQQVLGQGPQFIFQYYEKEERGRGNFPDRFSARQFPNYSSELNVNALLLGDSALYLCASSPGTGGDQETQYFGPGTRLLVL.

The V and J genes are TRBV27 and TRBJ1-6; 11 nucleotides line up with TRBD1. This CDR3 is built from 20 residues. Germline lookup yields CDR1 MNHEY and CDR2 SMNVEV (reference sequence). J gave up 1 base and V 4 bases, and 12 bases lay outside the gene matches. The CDR3 DNA is TGTGCCAGCAGTTCCTACACGGACAGGGGGCAAGGGTCCTATAATTCACCCCTCCACTTT. Its protein is CASSSYTDRGQGSYNSPLHF.

V usage is TRBV11-2 and J usage is TRBJ2-5, with 8 bases lining up with TRBD1. Germline loops: CDR1 SGHAT, CDR2 FQNNGV. J was trimmed by 4 bases and V by 4 bases; bases with no gene match: 2. The CDR3 loop spans 13 amino acids. CDR3 DNA sequence: TGTGCCAGCAGCTCAGACAGGGGAGAGACCCAGTACTTC. Encoded protein: CASSSDRGETQYF.

The chain uses TRBV7-9 and TRBJ2-2; 9 positions agree with TRBD1. With 6 bases clipped from V and 0 bases from J, the junction kept 5 bases outside the gene matches. Germline values: CDR1 SEHNR, CDR2 FQNEAQ (reference sequence). The CDR3 spans 16 residues. CDR3 bases: TGTGCCAGCAGTTATCGACAGGGGGCGAACACCGGGGAGCTGTTTTTT. Translating it yields CASSYRQGANTGELFF.

The chain carries TRBV6-5 and TRBJ1-2; the match to TRBD1 covers 8 bases. Per germline, CDR1 MNHEY and CDR2 SVGAGI. This CDR3 has 14 amino acids. Losses at the gene ends were 5 bases for V and 7 bases for J; bases not matched to a gene: 9. The CDR3 region has the DNA TGTGCCAGCAGTCCGGACAGGGTTTCGGCTGGCTACACCTTC. Its translation: CASSPDRVSAGYTF.

The V and J genes are TRBV5-1 and TRBJ1-1; D call uncertain. Trimming stripped 0 bases from V and 10 bases from J, with 13 bases between. Germline-derived CDR1 and CDR2 are SGHRS and YFSETQ. The CDR3 contains 13 residues. In DNA, the CDR3 is TGCGCCAGCAGCTTGGCCGCGAGGGAAGCAGCTTTCTTT. It is translated as CASSLAAREAAFF.

This chain connects TRBV24-1 to TRBJ2-2, with 7 nucleotides matching TRBD1. The CDR3 contains 15 residues. V lost 7 bases to trimming and J lost 5 bases; unmatched junction nucleotides: 9. Germline V gene data show CDR1 as KGHDR and CDR2 as SFDVKD. CDR3: CATRGPGTATGELFF. CDR3 DNA sequence: TGTGCCACCAGGGGGCCCGGGACAGCGACCGGGGAGCTGTTTTTT.

This chain links TRBV7-9 with TRBJ1-2, with unresolved D. Germline V gene sequence: CDR1 SEHNR, CDR2 FQNEAQ (reference sequence). The CDR3 has 14 residues. The V gene lost 5 bases and the J gene lost 4 bases, with 14 bases spanning the gap. The CDR3 DNA sequence: TGTGCCAGCAGCGCGGCCCAGATCACCTATGGCTACACCTTC. Its protein product is CASSAAQITYGYTF. The entire variable domain, with the rest obtained from reference TRBV7-9 and TRBJ1-2, is as follows: DTGVSQNPRHKITKRGQNVTFRCDPISEHNRLYWYRQTLGQGPEFLTYFQNEAQLEKSRLLSDRFSAERPKGSFSTLEIQRTEQGDSAMYLCASSAAQITYGYTFGSGTRLTVV.

This clone was counted a few times. V gene TRBV12-3 or TRBV12-4 combines with J gene TRBJ1-2; D might be TRBD1 (5 bases). Trimming pared 4 bases from V and 6 bases from J, leaving 9 bases between. The CDR3 runs 12 residues. The CDR3 DNA is TGTGCCAGCAGTTCAGGGTTTCATGGCTACACCTTC. Protein sequence: CASSSGFHGYTF.

The chain couples TRBV18 to TRBJ1-1, with 7 positions matching TRBD1. Germline CDR1 reads KGHSH; CDR2 reads LQKENI. This CDR3 is 14 amino acids long. V lost 3 bases, J lost 5 bases, and 6 bases stayed unmatched. CDR3 DNA sequence: TGTGCCAGCTCACCCCGGGACAGAGGAACTGAAGCTTTCTTT. Translating it yields CASSPRDRGTEAFF.

V and J are TRBV10-3 and TRBJ2-2; 9 bases agree with TRBD2. Trimming at V came to 3 bases and at J to 3 bases, leaving 11 bases not matched to a gene. The CDR3 spans 18 residues. Germline V gives CDR1 ENHRY, CDR2 SYGVKD. The CDR3 DNA sequence: TGTGCCATCAGTGACCCCTCGACGCGGGGGGGCTACACCGGGGAGCTGTTTTTT. Translating it yields CAISDPSTRGGYTGELFF.

Written as DNA, the CDR3 is TGTGCCAGCGGACTAGGGCCAGATACGCAGTATTTT. Its translation: CASGLGPDTQYF. The J gene is TRBJ2-3, the V gene TRBV2, with 7 bases identical to TRBD2. The ends lost 8 bases at V and 4 bases at J; junction bases unmatched: 3. The CDR3 extends over 12 amino acids. Germline V gene sequence: CDR1 SNHLY, CDR2 FYNNEI.

V gene TRBV7-8 combines with J gene TRBJ1-2, with no clear D. V was clipped by 2 bases and J by 5 bases, with 18 bases between them. The CDR3 has 16 residues. Germline lookup yields CDR1 SGHVS and CDR2 FQNEAQ. The DNA of the CDR3 is TGTGCCAGCAGCTTAAGGAGTACGGAGGCGATATATGGCTACACCTTC. Protein: CASSLRSTEAIYGYTF. Full variable domain (missing parts from reference TRBV7-8 and TRBJ1-2): GAGVSQSPRYKVAKRGQDVALRCDPISGHVSLFWYQQALGQGPEFLTYFQNEAQLDKSGLPSDRFFAERPEGSVSTLKIQRTQQEDSAVYLCASSLRSTEAIYGYTFGSGTRLTVV.

This chain connects TRBV5-4 to TRBJ1-2; TRBD1 aligns across 9 bases. Trimming cost V 4 bases and J 8 bases; bases outside gene matches: 15. Germline loops: CDR1 SGHNT, CDR2 YYREEE (reference sequence). The CDR3 runs to 16 residues. The CDR3 DNA is TGTGCCAGCAGCGCCGGACGGGGACAGGGTGTGAGAGGCTACACCTTC. Translation gives CASSAGRGQGVRGYTF.

This chain connects TRBV10-3 to TRBJ2-3; possibly TRBD1 for D (6 bases). V lost 6 bases and J lost 3, with 19 bases in between. The CDR3 is made up of 16 amino acids. Germline loops: CDR1 ENHRY, CDR2 SYGVKD. CDR3 coding DNA: TGTGCCATCAGGGGGGCTAAAGGGGTTCTAACAGATACGCAGTATTTT. Residues: CAIRGAKGVLTDTQYF.

J is TRBJ2-7 and V is TRBV18; the match to TRBD2 covers 9 bases. Germline loops: CDR1 KGHSH, CDR2 LQKENI. The CDR3 totals 18 residues. With V trimmed by 3 bases and J by 3 bases, 15 bases remained unmatched. CDR3 in amino acids: CASSPTPTGTSSDYEQYF. The CDR3 nucleotides are TGTGCCAGCTCACCCACCCCCACCGGGACTAGCTCCGACTACGAGCAGTACTTC.

The V and J genes are TRBV3-1 (or the pseudogene TRBV3-2) and TRBJ2-7; D is undetermined. V dropped 4 bases and J dropped 0 bases, with 10 bases sitting between them. Looked up from germline, CDR1 is LGHDT and CDR2 is YNNKEL (reference sequence). The CDR3 extends over 14 amino acids. The CDR3 coding sequence is TGTGCCAGCAGCCTATCGAGCGTCTCCTACGAGCAGTACTTC. Protein sequence: CASSLSSVSYEQYF.

The genes are TRBV2 and TRBJ1-3; no clear D gene. CDR1 and CDR2 (germline): SNHLY, FYNNEI. V was shortened by 3 bases and J by 0 bases, with 12 bases between the two germline ends. CDR3 length equals 16 residues. The DNA of the CDR3 is TGTGCCAGCAGTGACCGCGGAGGATACTCTGGAAACACCATATATTTT. This sequence encodes CASSDRGGYSGNTIYF.

This chain joins TRBV11-2 and TRBJ1-1, with D hard to call. The V gene's germline CDR1 is SGHAT and CDR2 FQNNGV. With 1 base removed from V and 4 bases from J, the gap between germline ends came to 10 bases. This CDR3 is built from 14 residues. The CDR3 region has the DNA TGTGCCAGCAGCTTAGGTTACGGGATCACTGAAGCTTTCTTT. Translating it yields CASSLGYGITEAFF.

The J gene is TRBJ1-1, the V gene TRBV4-1, with 10 positions matching TRBD1. This CDR3 has 17 residues. Germline V lookup: CDR1 MGHRA, CDR2 YSYEKL. The junction had 7 bases not matched to a gene; V was cut back by 2 bases and J by 1 base. The CDR3 loop is CASSQRGQGTANTEAFF. The CDR3 DNA is TGCGCCAGCAGCCAACGGGGACAGGGGACCGCGAACACTGAAGCTTTCTTT.

This chain joins TRBV5-1 and TRBJ1-1; possibly TRBD1 for D (5 bases). This CDR3 is built from 13 residues. V lost 5 bases and J 3 bases, leaving 11 bases between the germline ends. In germline, CDR1 is SGHRS, CDR2 YFSETQ. In nucleotides, the CDR3 is TGCGCCAGCAGTGAAGGGGAGGACACTGAAGCTTTCTTT. The encoded protein is CASSEGEDTEAFF.

This clone was observed once. This chain links TRBV7-6 with TRBJ1-6, with 8 bases matching TRBD1. This CDR3 comprises 15 residues. CDR1 is SGHVS and CDR2 is FNYEAQ in the germline V gene. V shed 4 bases, J shed 9 bases, and the junction held 8 bases outside the gene matches. The CDR3 loop is CASSSQGAGSSPLHF. CDR3 bases: TGTGCCAGCAGCTCCCAGGGGGCAGGGAGTTCACCCCTCCACTTT.

The V gene is TRBV7-3, the J gene TRBJ2-7; 7 nucleotides align to TRBD2. The CDR3 sequence is 16 residues long. The J segment lost 2 bases and the V segment lost 2 bases, leaving 9 bases of the junction unmatched. The V gene's germline CDR1 is SGHTA and CDR2 FQGTGA. This CDR3 reads CASSLGSGGIPYEQYF. Written as DNA, the CDR3 is TGTGCCAGCAGCTTAGGCTCGGGGGGAATACCCTACGAGCAGTACTTC.

The J gene is TRBJ2-3, the V gene TRBV6-6; maybe TRBD2 (6 bases). The CDR3 is 16 amino acids. The V gene's germline CDR1 is MNHNY and CDR2 SVGAGI (reference sequence). V gave up 7 bases and J gave up 2 bases, with 19 bases separating them. This chain's CDR3 is CASTVSGTRATDTQYF. The CDR3 bases are TGTGCCAGCACCGTTAGCGGAACTCGAGCCACAGATACGCAGTATTTT.

DNA of the CDR3: TGCGCCAGCAGCTTGGTGGCGGGAGAAGCTTTCTTT. Amino acids: CASSLVAGEAFF. The chain carries TRBV5-1 and TRBJ1-1; D is uncertain. Germline V lookup: CDR1 SGHRS, CDR2 YFSETQ. V lost 0 bases and J 8 bases, leaving 8 bases between the germline ends. The length of the CDR3 is 12 residues.

The J gene is TRBJ1-4, the V gene TRBV5-1; 9 bases map to TRBD1. Germline CDR1 is SGHRS and CDR2 is YFSETQ. V was clipped by 2 bases and J by 6 bases; unmatched bases: 5. The CDR3 sequence is 15 residues long. The CDR3 is CASSFGGQGDEKLFF. Here the CDR3 DNA reads TGCGCCAGCAGCTTCGGGGGACAGGGTGATGAAAAACTGTTTTTT.

The V and J genes are TRBV10-3 and TRBJ2-2; a possible D gene is TRBD1 (6 bases). Germline CDR1 is ENHRY and CDR2 is SYGVKD. Deletions cut 8 bases from V and 1 base from J, with 14 bases between. The CDR3 loop spans 15 amino acids. The CDR3 spells CAISPRGKNTGELFF. CDR3 DNA: TGTGCCATCTCCCCGAGGGGGAAGAACACCGGGGAGCTGTTTTTT.